This T cell receptor (beta chain) was profiled in a study of OX40 agonist ivuxolimab in advanced cancers. About the study: Hepatocellular carcinoma, melanoma, renal cell or head and neck cancer was diagnosed in the dose-escalation patients. Regarding the study as a whole: With doses of 0.1 to 3.0 mg/kg, CD4+ and CD8+ blood T cells had undergone clonal expansion by week 6.

Produced via immunoSEQ multiplex PCR; TCRdb's table is partial and in-frame only. Found here are tens of thousands of clones, roughly 90% of them singletons; the top ten hold 15% to 20%. This clone was detected once. Its antigen is unknown. CDR3 length: 15 amino acids. Trimming cost V 7 bases and J 0 bases, with 14 bases left between them. Germline V lookup: CDR1 MNHNY, CDR2 SVGAGI (reference sequence). The material sequenced was CD4+ or CD8+ T cells sorted from blood, taken in a trial of the OX40 agonist ivuxolimab. V is TRBV6-6 and J is TRBJ2-3; D is perhaps TRBD2 (5 bases). The clonotype was recovered from an adult with an advanced solid tumor such as melanoma, head and neck, liver or kidney cancer. CDR3: CASKSGWGSTDTQYF. CDR3 in DNA: TGTGCCAGCAAAAGCGGTTGGGGTAGCACAGATACGCAGTATTTT.